These 5 T cell receptor beta chains were sequenced from one sample in a study of T-cell reconstitution after alpha-beta-depleted transplantation in children. A TCRbeta library incorporating unique molecular identifiers was prepared. Each CDR3 protein gets one entry after TCRdb re-called the PCR reads with MiXCR. The table lists under 750,000 distinct CDR3 sequences, roughly 23% of them singletons. Sequencing was performed on PBMCs, mostly from graft donor cells, taken 360 days after TCRalphabeta/CD19-depleted stem cell transplant. The receptors come from a boy in the first two years of life who had a stem cell transplant for acute myeloid leukemia, so the T cells may come from the graft donor.

This clonotype was seen repeatedly, ten times or more. V usage is TRBV15 and J usage is TRBJ2-7; 9 nucleotides agree with TRBD1. The germline gives CDR1 LNHNV, CDR2 YYDKDF (reference sequence). The CDR3 is 16 residues long. J was trimmed by 3 bases and V by 3 bases; bases with no gene match: 9. The CDR3 bases are TGTGCCACCAGCAGGGCACCTTCGGGACAGGGCTACGAGCAGTACGTC. As protein: CATSRAPSGQGYEQYV.

In its sample, this clonotype was seen a few times. V usage is TRBV6-5 and J usage is TRBJ2-7, with 8 bases identical to TRBD1. The CDR3 length is 14 residues. With 0 bases clipped from V and 2 bases from J, the junction kept 0 bases outside the gene matches. Germline V gene sequence: CDR1 MNHEY, CDR2 SVGAGI. For the CDR3, the DNA is TGTGCCAGCAGTTACTCGACAGGGGCCTACGAGCAGTACTTC. The encoded protein is CASSYSTGAYEQYF.

For the CDR3, the DNA is TGTGCCAGCAGCCGGCGGTGGAACGGAGATACGCAGTATTTT. As protein: CASSRRWNGDTQYF. V gene TRBV7-2 combines with J gene TRBJ2-3; D gene uncertain. The CDR3 is 14 residues long. Germline V CDR1 and CDR2: SGHTA, FQGNSA. V was clipped by 5 bases and J by 5 bases, with 14 bases between them.

This clonotype appeared a few times. The V gene is TRBV19, the J gene TRBJ2-5; maybe TRBD1 (5 bases). V gave up 4 bases and J gave up 5 bases, with 11 bases separating them. Per the germline V gene, CDR1 is LNHDA and CDR2 is SQIVND (reference sequence). This CDR3 has 13 amino acids. CDR3 nucleotides: TGTGCCAGTAGTAAGGGGCCTCGGGAGACCCAGTACTTC. Its translation is CASSKGPRETQYF.

At least ten counts were recorded for this clonotype. The chain links TRBV12-3 or TRBV12-4 to TRBJ2-1; 7 positions agree with TRBD2. The CDR3 totals 16 residues. V was pared by 4 bases and J by 5 bases, with 11 bases of the junction left unmatched. CDR3: CASSSRRRGTDNEQFF. CDR3 bases: TGTGCCAGCAGTTCCAGAAGGCGGGGGACTGACAATGAGCAGTTCTTC.